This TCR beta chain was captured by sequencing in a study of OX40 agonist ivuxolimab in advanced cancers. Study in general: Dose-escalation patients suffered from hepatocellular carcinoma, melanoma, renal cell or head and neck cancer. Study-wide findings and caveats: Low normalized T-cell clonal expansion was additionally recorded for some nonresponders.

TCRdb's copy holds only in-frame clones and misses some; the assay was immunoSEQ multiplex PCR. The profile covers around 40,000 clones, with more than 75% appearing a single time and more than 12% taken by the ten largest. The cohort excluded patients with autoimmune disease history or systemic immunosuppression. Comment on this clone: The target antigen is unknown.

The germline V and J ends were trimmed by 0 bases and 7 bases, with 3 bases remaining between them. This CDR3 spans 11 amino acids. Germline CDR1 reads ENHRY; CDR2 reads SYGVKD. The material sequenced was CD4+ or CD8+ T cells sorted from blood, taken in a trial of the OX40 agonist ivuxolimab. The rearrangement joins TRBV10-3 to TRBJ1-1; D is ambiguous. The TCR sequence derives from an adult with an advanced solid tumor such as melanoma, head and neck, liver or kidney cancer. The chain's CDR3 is CAISESGEAFF. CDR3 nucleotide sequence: TGTGCCATCAGTGAGTCGGGTGAAGCTTTCTTT.